Listed below are T cell receptor beta chains from one sample, sequenced in a study of identical twins. TCRdb re-derived calls from the 5' RACE reads in MiXCR, one entry per CDR3 protein. This table holds around 200,000 distinct CDR3 sequences, around a tenth found once. The sequenced material came from memory (CD45RO+) T cells sorted from blood. The receptors shown here come from a woman between 18 and 30 years old in good health. Each CDR3 is given with its conserved first and last residue. A D gene is named only where the DNA matches it firmly. Some rows have no size entry. The others give once, few or many, or a class for an expanded clone.

many	TRBJ2-5	TRBV12-3/TRBV12-4	TRBD2	CASRHLAGGASETQYF	TGTGCCAGCAGGCACCTAGCGGGGGGCGCGTCGGAGACCCAGTACTTC
.	TRBJ2-1	TRBV7-2	.	CASSLMGPPEFF	TGTGCCAGCAGCTTAATGGGGCCGCCCGAGTTCTTC
few	TRBJ2-1	TRBV12-3/TRBV12-4	TRBD2	CASISSGTHNEQFF	TGTGCCAGCATTTCTAGCGGGACCCACAATGAGCAGTTCTTC
few	TRBJ2-2	TRBV5-5	TRBD2	CASSLRAGGGGTGELFF	TGTGCCAGCAGCTTACGTGCGGGCGGGGGAGGCACCGGGGAGCTGTTTTTT
many	TRBJ2-1	TRBV12-3/TRBV12-4	.	CASSGASYYNEQFF	TGTGCCAGCAGTGGCGCGTCCTACTACAATGAGCAGTTCTTC
.	TRBJ2-7	TRBV20-1	TRBD2	CSATRGLAGASYEQYF	TGCAGTGCTACCCGGGGTTTAGCGGGAGCTTCCTACGAGCAGTACTTC
few	TRBJ2-1	TRBV10-1	TRBD2	CASSARTSGNEQFF	TGCGCCAGCAGTGCACGGACTAGCGGCAATGAGCAGTTCTTC
many	TRBJ2-1	TRBV6-4	TRBD1	CASSDSIQGAVNEQFF	TGTGCCAGCAGTGACTCGATACAGGGGGCCGTCAATGAGCAGTTCTTC
.	TRBJ2-5	TRBV20-1	TRBD2	CSAVRTSEETQYF	TGCAGTGCCGTTAGGACTAGCGAGGAGACCCAGTACTTC
.	TRBJ1-2	TRBV4-3	.	CASSPERDNGLYGYTF	TGCGCCAGCAGCCCCGAAAGGGATAACGGGCTATATGGCTACACCTTC
few	TRBJ2-4	TRBV5-1	TRBD1	CASSGPDRVDIQYF	TGCGCCAGCAGCGGACCAGACAGGGTGGACATTCAGTACTTC
.	TRBJ2-5	TRBV12-3/TRBV12-4	TRBD2	CASSLKTSGKLKKETQYF	TGTGCCAGCAGTTTAAAAACTAGCGGGAAACTTAAAAAAGAGACCCAGTACTTC
few	TRBJ2-1	TRBV9	TRBD2	CASSVATSGRANEQFF	TGTGCCAGCAGCGTAGCCACTAGCGGGAGGGCGAATGAGCAGTTCTTC
few	TRBJ2-2	TRBV7-2	.	CASSLWGARTGELFF	TGTGCCAGCAGCCTGTGGGGGGCTCGGACCGGGGAGCTGTTTTTT
few	TRBJ2-3	TRBV20-1	.	CSARGQRWDTQYF	TGCAGTGCTAGGGGCCAAAGGTGGGATACGCAGTATTTT
many	TRBJ2-7	TRBV24-1	TRBD1	CATMTGGLYLYEQYF	TGTGCCACCATGACAGGGGGCTTGTACCTATACGAGCAGTACTTC
many	TRBJ2-7	TRBV5-5	.	CASSLGGTQQYF	TGTGCCAGCAGCTTGGGAGGCACTCAGCAGTACTTC
.	TRBJ2-7	TRBV7-8	TRBD2	CASSRTSGGTSYEQYF	TGTGCCAGCAGCCGGACTAGCGGGGGGACCTCCTACGAGCAGTACTTC
many	TRBJ1-4	TRBV5-6	.	CASSSVLDEKLFF	TGTGCCAGCAGCTCCGTCCTAGATGAAAAACTGTTTTTT
many	TRBJ1-6	TRBV6-4	.	CASSRDGDNSPLHF	TGTGCCAGCAGCCGGGACGGAGATAATTCACCCCTCCACTTT
few	TRBJ1-1	TRBV27	TRBD1	CASTLRTGVNTEAFF	TGTGCCAGCACTTTACGGACAGGAGTGAACACTGAAGCTTTCTTT
many	TRBJ1-5	TRBV12-3/TRBV12-4	.	CASSPGQSPQPQHF	TGTGCCAGCAGTCCAGGACAGAGCCCACAGCCCCAGCATTTT
.	TRBJ1-2	TRBV2	.	CASRGGTANYGYTF	TGTGCCAGCAGGGGAGGGACCGCAAACTATGGCTACACCTTC
.	TRBJ2-1	TRBV5-6	.	CASSFTDDRNEQFF	TGTGCCAGCAGCTTTACGGATGACAGGAATGAGCAGTTCTTC
few	TRBJ2-5	TRBV5-1	.	CASSSSPDGPQGTQYF	TGCGCCAGCAGCTCCTCCCCTGACGGCCCCCAAGGGACCCAGTACTTC
few	TRBJ1-1	TRBV3-1	.	CASSHLIRGGTAFF	TGTGCCAGCAGCCACTTAATCCGGGGGGGGACGGCTTTCTTT
many	TRBJ2-5	TRBV5-1	.	CASSFGAETQYF	TGCGCCAGCAGCTTTGGGGCAGAGACCCAGTACTTC
.	TRBJ2-6	TRBV12-3/TRBV12-4	.	CASSLRAGSGANVLTF	TGTGCCAGCAGTTTACGGGCGGGATCTGGGGCCAACGTCCTGACTTTC
.	TRBJ2-1	TRBV20-1	TRBD2	CSAVVIAGVYNEQFF	TGCAGTGCCGTCGTAATAGCGGGGGTTTACAATGAGCAGTTCTTC
.	TRBJ2-7	TRBV30	.	CAWSAYRVGTYEQYF	TGTGCCTGGAGTGCTTACAGGGTGGGGACCTACGAGCAGTACTTC
few	TRBJ2-3	TRBV7-2	.	CASTLGGSSDTQYF	TGTGCCAGCACCTTAGGGGGGAGCTCAGATACGCAGTATTTT
many	TRBJ2-3	TRBV5-1	TRBD2	CASSLETSGTGGTQYF	TGCGCCAGCAGCTTGGAGACTAGCGGAACGGGGGGTACGCAGTATTTT
many	TRBJ2-3	TRBV6-5	.	CASSYDAGLSRDTQYF	TGTGCCAGCAGTTACGACGCGGGACTGTCCAGGGATACGCAGTATTTT
few	TRBJ2-5	TRBV20-1	.	CSGGGYQETQYF	TGCAGTGGGGGGGGCTACCAAGAGACCCAGTACTTC
many	TRBJ1-1	TRBV11-2	TRBD1	CASSSQTGGVTEAFF	TGTGCCAGCAGCTCCCAGACAGGGGGTGTCACTGAAGCTTTCTTT
.	TRBJ2-1	TRBV19	TRBD1	CASSGGTGRYNEQFF	TGTGCCAGTAGTGGGGGGACAGGGAGGTACAATGAGCAGTTCTTC
once	TRBJ2-1	TRBV12-3/TRBV12-4	TRBD2	CAFSFGRFGASGAPGQFF	TGTGCCTTCAGTTTTGGTAGATTTGGGGCTAGCGGGGCCCCCGGGCAGTTCTTC
.	TRBJ1-6	TRBV18	TRBD1	CASSPLSGGYNSPLHF	TGTGCCAGCTCACCATTGTCAGGGGGCTATAATTCACCCCTCCACTTT
.	TRBJ2-6	TRBV9	.	CASSVEVRLAAGANVLTF	TGTGCCAGCAGCGTAGAAGTTCGGCTTGCAGCTGGGGCCAACGTCCTGACTTTC
many	TRBJ2-1	TRBV6-6	.	CASSPTYNEQFF	TGTGCCAGCAGTCCTACCTACAATGAGCAGTTCTTC
.	TRBJ2-4	TRBV20-1	TRBD2	CSASAGGTKNIQYF	TGCAGTGCTAGCGCGGGGGGGACCAAAAACATTCAGTACTTC
many	TRBJ2-3	TRBV5-1	.	CASSESTDTQYF	TGCGCCAGCAGCGAGAGCACAGATACGCAGTATTTT
many	TRBJ2-5	TRBV20-1	TRBD1	CSAYPGTGGWKTQYF	TGCAGTGCTTACCCGGGGACAGGGGGCTGGAAGACCCAGTACTTC
.	TRBJ2-3	TRBV10-3	.	CAISGRNTDTQYF	TGTGCCATCAGTGGGCGGAACACAGATACGCAGTATTTT
few	TRBJ1-2	TRBV9	.	CASSAQNAGGYTF	TGTGCCAGCAGCGCCCAAAACGCTGGGGGCTACACCTTC
few	TRBJ1-1	TRBV6-1	TRBD1	CASSEGQGNTEAFF	TGTGCCAGCAGTGAAGGACAGGGTAACACTGAAGCTTTCTTT
many	TRBJ2-7	TRBV5-6	TRBD1	CASSERGTGGSYEQYF	TGTGCCAGCAGCGAGAGGGGGACAGGGGGCTCCTACGAGCAGTACTTC
few	TRBJ2-1	TRBV2	.	CASSIAEGAYNEQFF	TGTGCCAGCAGCATAGCGGAGGGGGCCTACAATGAGCAGTTCTTC
.	TRBJ1-4	TRBV11-2	TRBD1	CASSFLTGGANEKLFF	TGTGCCAGCAGCTTTCTTACAGGGGGAGCTAATGAAAAACTGTTTTTT
.	TRBJ1-5	TRBV20-1	.	CSASANSYNQPQHF	TGCAGTGCTAGTGCTAACAGCTACAATCAGCCCCAGCATTTT
many	TRBJ1-6	TRBV5-1	TRBD1	CASSGRDRSNSPLHF	TGCGCCAGCAGCGGCCGGGACAGAAGTAATTCACCCCTCCACTTT
.	TRBJ2-1	TRBV2	TRBD2	CASRRGAGTYNEQFF	TGTGCCAGCAGGCGGGGGGCCGGGACCTACAATGAGCAGTTCTTC
.	TRBJ2-2	TRBV18	.	CASSGGLRNTGELFF	TGTGCCAGCTCGGGCGGGCTACGGAACACCGGGGAGCTGTTTTTT
few	TRBJ2-5	TRBV7-8	.	CASSDNMETQYF	TGTGCCAGCAGCGATAACATGGAGACCCAGTACTTC
.	TRBJ2-2	TRBV7-7	.	CASSASGTVNTGELFF	TGTGCTAGCAGCGCATCCGGGACGGTGAACACCGGGGAGCTGTTTTTT